These 30 T cell receptor beta chains were sequenced from one sample in a study of T cell responses to AZD1222 COVID-19 vaccine. Profiling relied on immunoSEQ multiplex PCR, and the TCRdb table lists in-frame clones only, not all of them. The table has 120,000 to 150,000 clones, under 90% seen once. Sample: peripheral blood, taken 28 days after the second AZD1222 dose. Receptor source: an adult who received the AZD1222 COVID-19 vaccine.

The chain carries TRBV6-5 and TRBJ2-2; 8 bases map to TRBD1. The V gene's germline CDR1 is MNHEY and CDR2 SVGAGI. This CDR3 is built from 15 residues. V lost 6 bases, J lost 6 bases, and 9 bases stayed unmatched. The CDR3: CASRMGRGLAGELFF. The CDR3 region has the DNA TGTGCCAGCAGGATGGGCAGGGGGCTGGCCGGGGAGCTGTTTTTT.

The sample holds one count of this clone. This chain connects TRBV7-9 to TRBJ2-6; tentative D call: TRBD1 (5 bases). V gave up 5 bases and J gave up 2 bases, with 10 bases separating them. Germline loops: CDR1 SEHNR, CDR2 FQNEAQ (reference sequence). The CDR3 sequence is 15 residues long. The CDR3 region has the DNA TGTGCCAGCAGCCGAGACAGAGCTGGGGCCAACGTCCTGACTTTC. Amino acid sequence: CASSRDRAGANVLTF.

V gene TRBV7-2 combines with J gene TRBJ1-1; the D is unclear. Trimming shortened V by 2 bases and J by 0 bases, and 4 bases separated the two germline ends. The germline CDR1 and CDR2 sequences are SGHTA and FQGNSA. The CDR3 contains 13 residues. CDR3 residues: CASSLTVNTEAFF. CDR3 coding DNA: TGTGCCAGCAGCTTAACAGTGAACACTGAAGCTTTCTTT.

The CDR3 is CASSAGQGLGGYTF. CDR3 DNA sequence: TGCGCCAGCAGCGCGGGACAGGGCCTGGGGGGCTACACCTTC. The chain joins TRBV5-1 to TRBJ1-2, with 9 bases lining up with TRBD1. This CDR3 spans 14 amino acids. Germline CDR1 is SGHRS and CDR2 is YFSETQ. Trimming took 4 bases from V and 8 from J; bases not matched to a gene: 9.

Here the CDR3 reads CASSRLSGANVLTF. The CDR3 region has the DNA TGTGCCAGCTCACGCCTATCTGGGGCCAACGTCCTGACTTTC. The chain couples TRBV18 to TRBJ2-6; no reliable D call. This CDR3 comprises 14 residues. Trimming shortened V by 4 bases and J by 1 base, and 5 bases separated the two germline ends. Germline V CDR1 and CDR2: KGHSH, LQKENI.

This chain uses TRBV9 with TRBJ1-1; D remains unclear. With 0 bases removed from V and 4 bases from J, the gap between germline ends came to 10 bases. The CDR3 spans 14 residues. CDR1 is SGDLS and CDR2 is YYNGEE in the germline V gene. The CDR3, as DNA: TGTGCCAGCAGCGTAGTCTTGGGCTTCACTGAAGCTTTCTTT. Amino acid sequence: CASSVVLGFTEAFF. Combining the CDR3 with reference TRBV9 and TRBJ1-1 gives the whole variable domain DSGVTQTPKHLITATGQRVTLRCSPRSGDLSVYWYQQSLDQGLQFLIQYYNGEERAKGNILERFSAQQFPDLHSELNLSSLELGDSALYFCASSVVLGFTEAFFGQGTRLTVV.

This chain connects TRBV24-1 to TRBJ1-2, with D possibly TRBD1 on 6 matching bases. V lost 3 bases and J lost 7, with 14 bases in between. Germline CDR1 and CDR2: KGHDR and SFDVKD. The CDR3 sequence is 14 residues long. This CDR3 reads CATSDAGQNTGYTF. The DNA for the CDR3 is TGTGCCACCAGTGATGCCGGACAGAACACTGGCTACACCTTC.

The CDR3 loop reads CASSEYRRQHF. Here the CDR3 DNA reads TGTGCCAGCAGTGAGTATCGTCGCCAGCATTTT. The V call is TRBV2, the J call TRBJ1-5; D unresolved. The V gene lost 3 bases and the J gene lost 12 bases, with 9 bases spanning the gap. The V gene's germline CDR1 is SNHLY and CDR2 FYNNEI. The CDR3 extends over 11 amino acids. The full variable domain, completed using reference TRBV2 and TRBJ1-5, is EPEVTQTPSHQVTQMGQEVILRCVPISNHLYFYWYRQILGQKVEFLVSFYNNEISEKSEIFDDQFSVERPDGSNFTLKIRSTKLEDSAMYFCASSEYRRQHFGDGTRLSIL.

V and J are TRBV30 and TRBJ2-2; TRBD2 matches 9 bases. Germline CDR1 is GTSNPN and CDR2 is SVGIG (reference sequence). The ends lost 5 bases at V and 7 bases at J; junction bases unmatched: 8. There are 14 residues in the CDR3. The CDR3 region has the DNA TGTGCCTGGGCAGCGGGAGGTCGGAGCGGGGAGCTGTTTTTT. The encoded protein is CAWAAGGRSGELFF.

The genes are TRBV7-2 and TRBJ2-1; D is possibly TRBD1 (5 bases). This CDR3 has 15 amino acids. The ends were cut back, 1 base at V and 3 bases at J, with 10 bases in the middle. CDR1 SGHTA and CDR2 FQGNSA come from the germline V gene. The CDR3 DNA reads TGTGCCAGCAGCTTAGTCTCTCAGGGCTACAATGAGCAGTTCTTC. Translation: CASSLVSQGYNEQFF.

This rearrangement joins TRBV3-1 (or the pseudogene TRBV3-2) to TRBJ2-4, with TRBD2 as a possible D gene (7 bases). Trimming stripped 3 bases from V and 1 base from J, with 13 bases between. CDR1 is LGHDT and CDR2 is YNNKEL in the germline V gene (reference sequence). There are 16 residues in the CDR3. CDR3 DNA: TGTGCCAGCAGCCACATGGGGGGGCCGGCCAAAAACATTCAGTACTTC. This sequence encodes CASSHMGGPAKNIQYF.

The gene calls are TRBV5-4 and TRBJ1-2; TRBD1 agrees at 7 bases. V lost 4 bases, J lost 4 bases, and 10 bases stayed unmatched. Germline V gives CDR1 SGHNT, CDR2 YYREEE (reference sequence). The CDR3 sequence is 15 residues long. The CDR3 DNA follows: TGTGCCAGCAGCGGAGCCACAGGGGCCTCCTATGGCTACACCTTC. Its protein product is CASSGATGASYGYTF.

The count of this clone is one. V gene TRBV3-1 (or the pseudogene TRBV3-2) combines with J gene TRBJ2-1; 7 bases match TRBD2. V lost 4 bases and J lost 8; bases outside the gene matches: 8. Germline V gene lookup returns CDR1 LGHDT and CDR2 YNNKEL (reference sequence). The CDR3 contains 14 residues. This CDR3 reads CASSPCGRGDEQFF. The CDR3 region has the DNA TGTGCCAGCAGCCCCTGCGGGAGAGGCGATGAGCAGTTCTTC.

The rearrangement links TRBV5-1 to TRBJ2-1; 10 nucleotides agree with TRBD1. The CDR3 totals 16 residues. Germline V lookup: CDR1 SGHRS, CDR2 YFSETQ. V lost 4 bases and J lost 1; bases outside the gene matches: 5. This chain's CDR3 is CASSKGQGSSYNEQFF. The DNA for the CDR3 is TGCGCCAGCAGCAAGGGACAGGGGTCATCCTACAATGAGCAGTTCTTC.

The table lists this clone with a few counts. The chain is built from TRBV7-2 and TRBJ2-7, with 8 bases identical to TRBD1. The CDR3 has 12 amino acids. Trimming at V came to 4 bases and at J to 7 bases, leaving 3 bases not matched to a gene. In germline, CDR1 is SGHTA, CDR2 FQGNSA. The CDR3, as DNA: TGTGCCAGCAGCTCCAGGGGGCAGGAGCAGTACTTC. Its protein is CASSSRGQEQYF.

This sequence joins TRBV7-2 and TRBJ2-3; D gene unclear. This CDR3 has 15 amino acids. V lost 6 bases to trimming and J lost 0 bases, with 13 bases between them. CDR1 and CDR2 from the germline V gene are SGHTA and FQGNSA. CDR3 sequence: CASSRTYLSTDTQYF. Written as DNA, the CDR3 is TGTGCCAGCAGTCGGACGTATCTAAGCACAGATACGCAGTATTTT.

This clone was counted once. The chain carries TRBV5-1 and TRBJ1-1; 12 nucleotides agree with TRBD1. The CDR3 covers 14 residues. The germline gives CDR1 SGHRS, CDR2 YFSETQ. With V trimmed by 7 bases and J by 4 bases, 5 bases remained unmatched. CDR3 in DNA: TGCGCCAGCGACACGGGACAGGGGGCCACTGAAGCTTTCTTT. Translated: CASDTGQGATEAFF.

The CDR3 DNA reads as TGTGCCAGCAGCACCCGACAGGGAATAAGAACTGAAGCTTTCTTT. Translation: CASSTRQGIRTEAFF. The V and J genes are TRBV5-4 and TRBJ1-1, with 7 bases identical to TRBD1. The CDR3 is 15 residues long. Trimming at V came to 4 bases and at J to 5 bases, leaving 11 bases not matched to a gene. CDR1 is SGHNT, CDR2 YYREEE, per germline (reference sequence).

The chain has TRBV6-6 and TRBJ2-5; TRBD2 matches at 10 bases. The length of the CDR3 is 16 residues. Germline CDR1 reads MNHNY; CDR2 reads SVGAGI (reference sequence). Losses at the gene ends were 6 bases for V and 2 bases for J; bases not matched to a gene: 9. The CDR3 coding sequence is TGTGCCAGCAGCCTCGGGCCTAGCGGGGGACAAGAGACCCAGTACTTC. It is translated as CASSLGPSGGQETQYF.

CDR3 nucleotide sequence: TGTGCCAGCTCACTTCGGGAGAGTGAGCAGTTCTTC. It yields the protein CASSLRESEQFF. This chain joins TRBV18 and TRBJ2-1, with D possibly matching TRBD2 (6 bases). This CDR3 contains 12 residues. V lost 4 bases, J lost 9 bases, and 10 bases lay in between. The germline V gene has CDR1 KGHSH and CDR2 LQKENI.

The J gene is TRBJ1-2, the V gene TRBV9; D gene ambiguous. The CDR3 has 16 amino acids. Trimming pared 0 bases from V and 6 bases from J, leaving 18 bases between. The germline CDR1 and CDR2 sequences are SGDLS and YYNGEE. This CDR3 is CASSVAGGGNEDGYTF. CDR3 bases: TGTGCCAGCAGCGTAGCGGGCGGAGGGAATGAGGATGGCTACACCTTC.

This chain connects TRBV30 to TRBJ1-5; possible D gene TRBD1, 5 bases. This CDR3 is 18 amino acids long. In germline, CDR1 is GTSNPN, CDR2 SVGIG (reference sequence). V was shortened by 0 bases and J by 4 bases, with 22 bases between the two germline ends. In DNA, the CDR3 is TGTGCCTGGAGTGTTCAAGTGTTTGGTAGCCGGGGGAATCAGCCCCAGCATTTT. Protein sequence: CAWSVQVFGSRGNQPQHF.

This clone was counted once. The chain joins TRBV28 to TRBJ2-1, with TRBD2 matching over 14 bases. With 5 bases clipped from V and 1 base from J, the junction kept 16 bases outside the gene matches. The germline CDR1 and CDR2 sequences are MDHEN and SYDVKM. The CDR3 length is 21 residues. Here the CDR3 DNA reads TGTGCCAGCAGTCCCCTTCCCGGGACTAGCGGGAGAGGAGGGTCCTACAATGAGCAGTTCTTC. This gives the protein CASSPLPGTSGRGGSYNEQFF. Full variable domain (missing parts from reference TRBV28 and TRBJ2-1): DVKVTQSSRYLVKRTGEKVFLECVQDMDHENMFWYRQDPGLGLRLIYFSYDVKMKEKGDIPEGYSVSREKKERFSLILESASTNQTSMYLCASSPLPGTSGRGGSYNEQFFGPGTRLTVL.

V gene TRBV13 combines with J gene TRBJ1-2; 10 bases map to TRBD1. CDR1 and CDR2 from the germline V gene are PRHDT and FYEKMQ (reference sequence). This CDR3 is built from 14 residues. J gave up 5 bases and V 4 bases, and 4 bases lay outside the gene matches. The CDR3 nucleotides read TGTGCCAGCAGCTCCGGGACAGGGGTATATGGCTACACCTTC. The encoded protein is CASSSGTGVYGYTF.

The V and J genes are TRBV28 and TRBJ1-1; tentatively, D is TRBD1 (5 bases). V lost 7 bases to trimming and J lost 11 bases, with 17 bases between them. The germline V gene has CDR1 MDHEN and CDR2 SYDVKM. The CDR3 is 12 amino acids. The CDR3 coding sequence is TGTGCCAGCATCGAGACCCGGCGGGGGGCTTTCTTT. It encodes CASIETRRGAFF.

This CDR3 is CASSYSGPMNTEAFF. In DNA form, the CDR3 reads TGTGCCAGCAGTTACTCGGGACCGATGAACACTGAAGCTTTCTTT. The chain has TRBV6-5 and TRBJ1-1; tentative D call: TRBD1 (5 bases). Trimming removed 0 bases from V and 0 bases from J, with 8 bases in between. Germline-derived CDR1 and CDR2 are MNHEY and SVGAGI. This CDR3 has 15 residues.

This sequence joins TRBV5-1 and TRBJ1-5, with a weak D call TRBD1 (6 bases). V gave up 0 bases and J gave up 4 bases, with 11 bases separating them. The germline CDR1 and CDR2 sequences are SGHRS and YFSETQ. The CDR3 is 15 amino acids. CDR3 region: CASSLEGVGNQPQHF. As DNA, the CDR3 is TGCGCCAGCAGCTTGGAGGGGGTGGGGAATCAGCCCCAGCATTTT.

The chain joins TRBV7-2 to TRBJ1-5; D possibly corresponds to TRBD1 (6 bases). The germline gives CDR1 SGHTA, CDR2 FQGNSA. This CDR3 has 16 amino acids. Trimming stripped 1 base from V and 7 bases from J, with 17 bases between. CDR3 loop: CASSLGRGGARQPQHF. The CDR3 DNA follows: TGTGCCAGCAGCTTAGGGCGAGGGGGGGCGAGGCAGCCCCAGCATTTT.

This clone was seen just once. The chain combines TRBV28 with TRBJ1-3; unclear D gene. CDR1 MDHEN and CDR2 SYDVKM come from the germline V gene. The CDR3 runs 15 residues. V was trimmed by 4 bases and J by 3 bases, leaving 13 bases between them. For the CDR3, the DNA is TGTGCCAGCAGTTCTCCAGGTTTAAGTGGAAACACCATATATTTT. Its protein is CASSSPGLSGNTIYF. Full variable domain (rest looked up from reference TRBV28 and TRBJ1-3): DVKVTQSSRYLVKRTGEKVFLECVQDMDHENMFWYRQDPGLGLRLIYFSYDVKMKEKGDIPEGYSVSREKKERFSLILESASTNQTSMYLCASSSPGLSGNTIYFGEGSWLTVV.

The chain carries TRBV28 and TRBJ2-3; D remains ambiguous. V was pared by 2 bases and J by 6 bases, with 9 bases between. Germline CDR1 MDHEN, CDR2 SYDVKM. This CDR3 region has 13 residues. Here the CDR3 reads CASSLDQLDTQYF. The CDR3 DNA is TGTGCCAGCAGTTTAGACCAATTGGATACGCAGTATTTT.